The entry below describes one T cell receptor beta chain. The source of the sample is a study of blood T cell repertoires in COVID-19. Study details: PBMCs, B-cell-depleted T cells, or T cells were the source of the cDNA or gDNA that made up the material.

All recovered Cohort 3 donors got two negative PCRs, got clearance, or saw symptom resolution. The V gene's germline CDR1 is LGHNA and CDR2 YNFKEQ. V was trimmed by 0 bases and J by 3 bases, leaving 16 bases between them. The CDR3 sequence is 17 residues long. Sequencing was performed with immunoSEQ multiplex PCR; in TCRdb, only in-frame clones are kept and a portion is missing. The data contain around 430,000 clones, around 87% of them singletons. Sequencing was carried out using PBMCs or T cells enriched from blood (not recorded which). This receptor was identified in a woman aged 45-60 years who had recovered from COVID-19. The chain is built from TRBV4-2 and TRBJ2-3, with a possible D match to TRBD2 (5 bases). CDR3 region: CASSQEEESSGTDTQYF. CDR3 in DNA: TGTGCCAGCAGCCAAGAGGAGGAAAGTTCAGGAACAGATACGCAGTATTTT.